What follows describes a single T cell receptor beta chain. Germline CDR1 SGHDN, CDR2 FVKESK. Trimming took off 3 bases at V and 0 bases at J, with 14 bases between the two ends. The CDR3 is 16 residues long. The sample belongs to a study of shared clonotypes between healthy human individuals. Naive CD8 cells, CD45RO-negative and positively selected for CCR7, excluded terminally differentiated effector memory CD45RA+ cells. This was a deep-level run. Sequenced by immunoSEQ multiplex PCR; TCRdb stores in-frame clones only, minus some. Among some 2 million clones listed, approximately 95% were seen once.

V usage is TRBV14 and J usage is TRBJ1-1, with D possibly TRBD1 on 5 matching bases. The sequencing sample was made of naive CD8+ T cells sorted from blood. The receptor was derived from a man younger than 35 in good health. This CDR3 is CASSQVWGILNTEAFF. CDR3 nucleotides: TGTGCCAGCAGCCAGGTCTGGGGGATTCTGAACACTGAAGCTTTCTTT. Full variable domain (outside the CDR3, taken from reference TRBV14 and TRBJ1-1): EAGVTQFPSHSVIEKGQTVTLRCDPISGHDNLYWYRRVMGKEIKFLLHFVKESKQDESGMPNNRFLAERTGGTYSTLKVQPAELEDSGVYFCASSQVWGILNTEAFFGQGTRLTVV.